What follows describes a single T cell receptor beta chain. This clonotype was seen ten or more times. Its antigen is still unknown. No clone much larger than this one lies a single base away; base qualities are absent. Sequencing relied on an Illumina HiSeq 1500. Using fastp at Q25 and MiXCR, TCRdb reprocessed the public reads and kept productive beta chains. Each entry merges the rows of one CDR3 protein and shows their most common DNA and genes. This sample holds some 220,000 distinct CDR3 sequences; around 6.4% were observed only once. 6.5% of the sample is taken by the ten largest. Relative to germline, V is 2 bases shorter and J is 7 bases shorter, with 11 bases between their ends. The CDR3 runs 14 residues from the cysteine to the phenylalanine. The only DNA kept is the CDR3, 42 bases in frame from the first base. This sample is drawn from a study of T cell repertoires in cytomegalovirus infection (dated by TCRdb to between 2018 and 2021). Describing the broader study: The HLA type of each donor mattered for the analysis, because public TCR beta signatures pointed to carriage of CMV infection along with the matching HLA type.

What the study reported, not specific to this receptor: Carriers of CMV infection plus the relevant HLA type were discriminated by the cumulative frequency of public TCR beta family members in the study cohort and in an independent roughly 400-donor cohort. The ex vivo response was dominated by HLA-C-restricted CMV-specific TCR beta clonotypes, which also provided the single most frequent clonotype in two of eight donors.

This clonotype was obtained from a human donor in good health (CMV status not recorded). Some clones in this sample may be carry-over from other donors' samples. The chain uses TRBV12-3 or TRBV12-4 and TRBJ2-2; TRBD1 is a possible D gene, resting on 5 matching bases. The sample comprised PBMCs. The CDR3 protein sequence reads: CASSLQGHNGELFF. Read as DNA, the sequence is TGTGCCAGCAGTTTACAGGGTCATAACGGGGAGCTGTTTTTT.